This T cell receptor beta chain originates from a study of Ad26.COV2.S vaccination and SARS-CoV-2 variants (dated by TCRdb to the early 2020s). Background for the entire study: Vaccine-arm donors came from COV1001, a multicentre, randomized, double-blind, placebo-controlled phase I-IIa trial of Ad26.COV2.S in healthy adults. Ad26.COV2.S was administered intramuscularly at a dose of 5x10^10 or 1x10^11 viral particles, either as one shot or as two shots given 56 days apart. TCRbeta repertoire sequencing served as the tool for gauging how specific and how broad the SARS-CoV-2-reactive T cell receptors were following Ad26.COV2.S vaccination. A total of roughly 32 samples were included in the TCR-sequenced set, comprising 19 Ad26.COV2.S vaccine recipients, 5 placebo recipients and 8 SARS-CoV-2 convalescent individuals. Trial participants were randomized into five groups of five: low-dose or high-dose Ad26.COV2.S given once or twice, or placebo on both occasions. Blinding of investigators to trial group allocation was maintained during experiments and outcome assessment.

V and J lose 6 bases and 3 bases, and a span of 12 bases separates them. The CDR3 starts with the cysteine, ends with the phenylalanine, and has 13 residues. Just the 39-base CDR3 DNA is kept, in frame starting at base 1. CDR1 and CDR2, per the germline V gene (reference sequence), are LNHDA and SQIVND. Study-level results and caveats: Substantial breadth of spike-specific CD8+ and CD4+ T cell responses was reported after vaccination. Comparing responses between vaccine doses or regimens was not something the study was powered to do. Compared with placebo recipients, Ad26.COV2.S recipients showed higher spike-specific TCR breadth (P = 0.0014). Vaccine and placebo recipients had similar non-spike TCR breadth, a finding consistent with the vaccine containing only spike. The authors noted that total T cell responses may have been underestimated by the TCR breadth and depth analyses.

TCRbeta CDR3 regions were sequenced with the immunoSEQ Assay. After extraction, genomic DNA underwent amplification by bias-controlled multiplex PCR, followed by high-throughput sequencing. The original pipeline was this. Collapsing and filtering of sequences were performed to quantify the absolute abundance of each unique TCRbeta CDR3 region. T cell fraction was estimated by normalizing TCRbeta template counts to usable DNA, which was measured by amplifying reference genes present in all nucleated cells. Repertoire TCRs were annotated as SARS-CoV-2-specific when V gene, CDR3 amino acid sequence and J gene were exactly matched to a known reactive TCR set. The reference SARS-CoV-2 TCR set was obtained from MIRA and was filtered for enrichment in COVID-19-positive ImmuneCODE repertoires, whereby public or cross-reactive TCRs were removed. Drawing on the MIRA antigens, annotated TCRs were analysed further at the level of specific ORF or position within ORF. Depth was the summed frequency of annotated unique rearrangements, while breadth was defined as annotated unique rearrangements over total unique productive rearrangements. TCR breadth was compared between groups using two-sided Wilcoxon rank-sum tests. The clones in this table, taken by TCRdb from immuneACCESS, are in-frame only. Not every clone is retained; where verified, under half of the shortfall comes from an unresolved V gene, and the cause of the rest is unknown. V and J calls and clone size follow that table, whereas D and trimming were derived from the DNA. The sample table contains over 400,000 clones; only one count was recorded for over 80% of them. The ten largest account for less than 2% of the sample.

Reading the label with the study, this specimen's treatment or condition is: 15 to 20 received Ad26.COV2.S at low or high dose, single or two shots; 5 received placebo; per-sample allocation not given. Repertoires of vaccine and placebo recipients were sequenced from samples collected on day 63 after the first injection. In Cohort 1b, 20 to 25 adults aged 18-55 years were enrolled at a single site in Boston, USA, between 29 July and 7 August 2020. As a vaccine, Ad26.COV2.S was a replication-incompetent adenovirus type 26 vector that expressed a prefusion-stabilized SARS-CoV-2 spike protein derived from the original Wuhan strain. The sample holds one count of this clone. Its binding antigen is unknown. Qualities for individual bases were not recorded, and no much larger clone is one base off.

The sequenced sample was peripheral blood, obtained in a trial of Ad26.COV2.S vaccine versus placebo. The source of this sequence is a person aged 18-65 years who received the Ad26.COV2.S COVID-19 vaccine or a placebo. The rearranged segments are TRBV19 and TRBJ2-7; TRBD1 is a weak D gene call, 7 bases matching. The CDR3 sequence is CASRAGQFYEQYF. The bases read TGTGCCAGTAGGGCGGGACAGTTCTACGAGCAGTACTTC.